This is a list of T cell receptor beta chains from one sample in a study of cytomegalovirus exposure and HLA in healthy donors. Only in-frame clones appear in the TCRdb table, and some are missing; sequencing was by immunoSEQ multiplex PCR. The repertoire table contains around 130,000 clones. The source material was PBMCs. The receptors stem from a woman in her thirties or forties in good health and CMV-seronegative. The CDR3 runs from the conserved cysteine through the conserved F or W. A D gene is named only where the DNA matches it firmly.

TRBV4-3	TRBJ2-7	-	TGCGCCAGCAGCCAAGATTTACAGTACGAGCAGTACTTC	CASSQDLQYEQYF
TRBV5-4	TRBJ2-7	-	TGTGCCAGCAGCTCCGGGACACCTACCTACGAGCAGTACTTC	CASSSGTPTYEQYF
TRBV9	TRBJ2-2	TRBD1	TGTGCCAGCAGCGTAGGGACAGGGGGTTTGGACGGGGAGCTGTTTTTT	CASSVGTGGLDGELFF
TRBV6-5	TRBJ1-1	-	TGTGCCAGCAGTCGATTAGGGAGAAACACTGAAGCTTTCTTT	CASSRLGRNTEAFF
TRBV10-2	TRBJ1-2	TRBD1	TGCGCCAGCAGCCGGGACAGCTATGGCTACACCTTC	CASSRDSYGYTF
TRBV5-5	TRBJ1-5	-	TGTGCCAGCAGCTGGGGGCAGGTCGCGGGCAATCAGCCCCAGCATTTT	CASSWGQVAGNQPQHF
TRBV19	TRBJ1-1	-	TGTGCCAGTAGTATCGAAAGGGAGACTGAAGCTTTCTTT	CASSIERETEAFF
TRBV6-5	TRBJ1-2	-	TGTGCCAGTACCCTCGACCATACAGCTAACTATGGCTACACCTTC	CASTLDHTANYGYTF
TRBV10-3	TRBJ1-1	TRBD1	TGTGCCATCAGTTTTTCCAGGACAGGGAGGGGCACTGAAGCTTTCTTT	CAISFSRTGRGTEAFF
TRBV10-3	TRBJ2-3	TRBD1	TGTGCCATCAGTGGGGACAGGGCGCAGTATTTT	CAISGDRAQYF
TRBV11-3	TRBJ1-6	-	TGTGCCAGCAGCTTCCAGGGGTACTCACCCCTCCACTTT	CASSFQGYSPLHF
TRBV5-5	TRBJ1-2	TRBD1	TGTGCCAGCAGCTCCCTACAGGGGTCGACTAACTATGGCTACACCTTC	CASSSLQGSTNYGYTF
TRBV9	TRBJ1-5	-	TGTGCCAGCAGCGTATCCGGGTATAGCAATCAGCCCCAGCATTTT	CASSVSGYSNQPQHF
TRBV6-1	TRBJ1-2	-	TGTGCCAGCAGTTTACAGGCGACTAACTATGGCTACACCTTC	CASSLQATNYGYTF
TRBV7-9	TRBJ2-3	TRBD1	TGTGCCACCCCGTTGGGACAGGGGGCAGATACGCAGTATTTT	CATPLGQGADTQYF
TRBV7-6	TRBJ2-7	TRBD1	TGTGCCAGCAGCCGGGGACAGGGTAGCTCCTACGAGCAGTACTTC	CASSRGQGSSYEQYF
TRBV19	TRBJ2-7	-	TGTGCCAGTAGCGTAGGGGTTGGCGAGCAGTACTTC	CASSVGVGEQYF